Listed here are 10 T cell receptor beta chains from one sample, sequenced in a study of identical twins. TCRdb re-derived calls from the 5' RACE reads in MiXCR, one entry per CDR3 protein. The table has hundreds of thousands of distinct CDR3 sequences, approximately 22% seen once. A further study also used this sample, focusing on T cells expressing NK-cell markers.

The material sequenced was PBMCs. Receptor source: a woman aged 18-29 years in good health.

This chain joins TRBV20-1 and TRBJ1-1; unclear D gene. Germline CDR1 reads DFQATT; CDR2 reads SNEGSKA (reference sequence). The ends were cut back, 6 bases at V and 8 bases at J, with 13 bases in the middle. The CDR3 is made up of 11 amino acids. The CDR3 sequence is CSATRGREAFF. The CDR3 DNA sequence: TGCAGTGCCACCCGTGGCAGGGAAGCTTTCTTT.

The J gene is TRBJ1-5, the V gene TRBV6-5, with a tentative D call TRBD1 (5 bases). The V gene lost 2 bases and the J gene lost 5 bases, with 10 bases spanning the gap. CDR1 and CDR2 (germline): MNHEY, SVGAGI. The CDR3 length is 14 residues. The CDR3 bases are TGTGCCAGCAGTTACGCAGGGCGCCATCAGCCCCAGCATTTT. Translating it yields CASSYAGRHQPQHF.

This clonotype was found a few times. The CDR3 loop is CASSIRRNYEQYF. The CDR3 DNA sequence: TGTGCCAGCAGCATACGACGGAACTACGAGCAGTACTTC. The genes are TRBV7-2 and TRBJ2-7; D is unclear. This CDR3 comprises 13 residues. Germline assignment: CDR1 SGHTA and CDR2 FQGNSA. V dropped 5 bases and J dropped 3 bases, with 11 bases sitting between them.

V usage is TRBV10-3 and J usage is TRBJ2-5; 11 bases are a match to TRBD1. There are 16 residues in the CDR3. V dropped 3 bases and J dropped 5; count of bases not matched to a gene: 8. Looked up from germline, CDR1 is ENHRY and CDR2 is SYGVKD. The CDR3 bases are TGTGCCATCAGTGAATTCCGGGACAGGGGGATGGAGACCCAGTACTTC. It codes for CAISEFRDRGMETQYF.

In its sample, this clonotype was seen a few times. The chain couples TRBV7-2 to TRBJ2-5; D is uncertain. This CDR3 is built from 13 residues. Germline assignment: CDR1 SGHTA and CDR2 FQGNSA. V lost 7 bases and J 1 base, leaving 10 bases between the germline ends. CDR3 amino acids: CASTITRQETQYF. The CDR3 DNA sequence: TGTGCCAGCACCATAACCCGCCAAGAGACCCAGTACTTC. Filled out from reference TRBV7-2 and TRBJ2-5, the complete variable domain reads GAGVSQSPSNKVTEKGKDVELRCDPISGHTALYWYRQSLGQGLEFLIYFQGNSAPDKSGLPSDRFSAERTGGSVSTLTIQRTQQEDSAVYLCASTITRQETQYFGPGTRLLVL.

This clonotype was observed a few times. The V and J genes are TRBV12-3 or TRBV12-4 and TRBJ2-1, with 12 bases aligning to TRBD2. Trimming took 5 bases from V and 6 from J; bases not matched to a gene: 5. The CDR3 totals 15 residues. The CDR3 region is CASSGSGLAGNEQFF. For the CDR3, the DNA is TGTGCCAGCAGTGGGTCGGGACTAGCGGGCAATGAGCAGTTCTTC.

This clonotype has ten or more counts. J is TRBJ2-1 and V is TRBV6-1; 13 nucleotides align to TRBD2. J lost 7 bases, V lost 6 bases, and 6 bases had no gene match. There are 15 residues in the CDR3. The germline V gene encodes CDR1 MNHNS and CDR2 SASEGT. CDR3 loop: CASRPGTSGKNEQFF. The CDR3 region has the DNA TGTGCCAGCAGACCCGGGACTAGCGGGAAAAATGAGCAGTTCTTC.

This chain links TRBV12-3 or TRBV12-4 with TRBJ1-2, with TRBD1 identical over 8 bases. V dropped 7 bases and J dropped 4; count of bases not matched to a gene: 5. The CDR3 has 13 residues. CDR3 in DNA: TGTGCCAGCATCTCCGGACAGGGCTATGGCTACACCTTC. Amino acids: CASISGQGYGYTF.

The chain combines TRBV20-1 with TRBJ2-1; 11 bases match TRBD2. The V segment lost 0 bases and the J segment 3 bases; nucleotides outside the gene matches: 4. The germline V gene encodes CDR1 DFQATT and CDR2 SNEGSKA (reference sequence). The CDR3 contains 16 residues. This CDR3 is CSARDRGLADYNEQFF. The CDR3 DNA is TGCAGTGCTAGAGATCGGGGACTAGCGGACTACAATGAGCAGTTCTTC.

This clonotype was seen a few times. The chain carries TRBV20-1 and TRBJ2-1; 7 bases align to TRBD2. J gave up 5 bases and V 2 bases, and 3 bases lay outside the gene matches. Germline values: CDR1 DFQATT, CDR2 SNEGSKA (reference sequence). This CDR3 has 13 amino acids. The CDR3 loop reads CSARTSEHNEQFF. The CDR3 DNA is TGCAGTGCTAGAACTAGCGAACACAATGAGCAGTTCTTC.